The present T cell receptor (beta chain) was sequenced within a study of blood T cells in healthy people across ages. Trimming removed 5 bases from V and 8 bases from J, with 16 bases in between. This CDR3 has 13 residues. CDR1 is SGHDT, CDR2 YYEEEE, per germline. A J-beta primer mix and a sample-barcoded 5' primer were used in a second PCR of about 7 to 12 cycles. One entry per CDR3 protein, called by TCRdb with MiXCR from the 5' RACE reads. The sample has approximately 850,000 distinct CDR3 sequences; 58% are singletons. Sequenced material: blood. This chain links TRBV5-6 with TRBJ1-2; D is possibly TRBD1 (6 bases). The receptor was derived from a man aged 25-45 years in good health. CDR3 sequence reads: CASRTGGGTGYTF. DNA of the CDR3: TGTGCCAGCAGAACCGGAGGGGGTACGGGCTACACCTTC.